The 7 T cell receptor beta chains reported below all come from one sample, sequenced in a study of beta chain features in type 1 diabetes. What these receptors recognize is not known. The entirety of the isolated RNA underwent reverse transcription, so expressed TCRB transcripts were sequenced. Produced via immunoSEQ multiplex PCR; TCRdb's table is partial and in-frame only. The data show about 130,000 clones, 9% seen once. Study conclusions and caveats: Within each of all four CD4+ subsets, Type 1 diabetes patients had TCRB CDR3s that were moderately but significantly shorter.

Sequenced material: central memory CD4+ T cells from blood. Every receptor here comes from a man aged 25-40 years with type 1 diabetes.

Only a few counts were recorded for this clone. This chain uses TRBV6-6 with TRBJ2-7; 8 bases match TRBD1. Germline CDR1 is MNHNY and CDR2 is SVGAGI (reference sequence). Trimming at V came to 6 bases and at J to 5 bases, leaving 6 bases not matched to a gene. The CDR3 runs to 13 residues. The CDR3 protein is CASSPRGPDEQYF. Written as DNA, the CDR3 is TGTGCCAGCAGCCCCAGGGGGCCGGACGAGCAGTACTTC.

In its sample, this clone was seen a few times. CDR3 bases: TGTGCCAGCAGTACCCCGGGAAGCTATGGCTACACCTTC. Its translation: CASSTPGSYGYTF. J is TRBJ1-2 and V is TRBV6-5; D not resolved. Germline V gives CDR1 MNHEY, CDR2 SVGAGI. Between the trimmed V and J ends, which lost 5 bases and 4 bases, there was a span of 11 bases. The CDR3 totals 13 residues.

The chain recombines TRBV4-2 with TRBJ1-1; D not resolved. V was clipped by 4 bases and J by 0 bases, with 9 bases between them. Germline CDR1 is LGHNA and CDR2 is YNFKEQ. The CDR3 runs to 14 residues. DNA of the CDR3: TGTGCCAGCAGCCTGGGCTCAATGAACACTGAAGCTTTCTTT. Encoded protein: CASSLGSMNTEAFF.

This sequence joins TRBV7-9 and TRBJ1-6; D possibly corresponds to TRBD1 (5 bases). V was clipped by 5 bases and J by 8 bases, with 16 bases between them. There are 15 residues in the CDR3. Germline assignment: CDR1 SEHNR and CDR2 FQNEAQ (reference sequence). The CDR3 reads CASSPGGSGHSPLHF. CDR3 DNA: TGTGCCAGCAGCCCGGGAGGCTCAGGGCATTCACCCCTCCACTTT.

In its sample, this clone was seen a few times. CDR3 nucleotide sequence: TGTGCCAGCTCTGAAACAGGGATTAACTATGGCTACACCTTC. Amino acids: CASSETGINYGYTF. V gene TRBV6-5 combines with J gene TRBJ1-2; a weak D match, TRBD1 (6 bases). Per germline, CDR1 MNHEY and CDR2 SVGAGI. The V end was cut by 8 bases, the J end by 1 base, with 14 bases between. CDR3 length equals 14 residues.

This clone was seen repeatedly, ten times or more. This chain connects TRBV2 to TRBJ2-5; 7 bases match TRBD2. The trim removed 8 bases at V and 5 bases at J, leaving 5 bases unmatched. This CDR3 spans 12 amino acids. CDR1 is SNHLY, CDR2 FYNNEI, per germline. The CDR3 region is CASRDYLETQYF. Here the CDR3 DNA reads TGTGCCAGCCGGGACTACTTGGAGACCCAGTACTTC. The whole variable domain, remainder taken from reference TRBV2 and TRBJ2-5, is EPEVTQTPSHQVTQMGQEVILRCVPISNHLYFYWYRQILGQKVEFLVSFYNNEISEKSEIFDDQFSVERPDGSNFTLKIRSTKLEDSAMYFCASRDYLETQYFGPGTRLLVL.

The chain employs TRBV7-2 and TRBJ2-7; 7 bases are shared with TRBD1. Germline lookup yields CDR1 SGHTA and CDR2 FQGNSA. CDR3 length: 15 residues. Trimming took 3 bases from V and 3 from J; bases not matched to a gene: 8. The CDR3 protein is CASSFGDRRRYEQYF. The CDR3 coding sequence is TGTGCCAGCAGCTTCGGGGACAGAAGGCGCTACGAGCAGTACTTC.